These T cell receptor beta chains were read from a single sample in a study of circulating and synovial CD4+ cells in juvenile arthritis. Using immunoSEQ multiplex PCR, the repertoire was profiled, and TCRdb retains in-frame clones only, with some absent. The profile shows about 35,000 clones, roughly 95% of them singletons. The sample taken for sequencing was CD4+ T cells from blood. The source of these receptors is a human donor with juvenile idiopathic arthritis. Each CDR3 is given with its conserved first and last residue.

CDR3: CASSFTGSGETQYF
V: TRBV6-1
length: 14
J: TRBJ2-5

CDR3: CASSLIARQGPSFPTEAFF
V: TRBV27
length: 19
J: TRBJ1-1

CDR3: CASSTRQSDEQFF
V: TRBV5-1
length: 13
J: TRBJ2-1

CDR3: CASRADSYGYTF
V: TRBV11-2
length: 12
J: TRBJ1-2

CDR3: CASSPRSYNSPLHF
V: TRBV18
length: 14
J: TRBJ1-6

CDR3: CASSRQGGYYEQYF
V: TRBV27
length: 14
J: .

CDR3: CASSLRLSTDTQYF
V: TRBV5-1
length: 14
J: TRBJ2-3

CDR3: CASRSVNTEAFF
V: TRBV28
length: 12
J: TRBJ1-1

CDR3: CASSEVGLAVGELFF
V: TRBV2
length: 15
J: TRBJ2-2

CDR3: CASSLTSSYEQYF
V: TRBV27
length: 13
J: TRBJ2-7

CDR3: CASSLDGGPRETQYF
V: TRBV5-5
length: 15
J: TRBJ2-5

CDR3: CASSATGFFKETQYF
V: TRBV9
length: 15
J: TRBJ2-5

CDR3: CASSDSRASSYNEQFF
V: TRBV6-4
length: 16
J: TRBJ2-1

CDR3: CASSPREGSDEQFF
V: TRBV18
length: 14
J: TRBJ2-1

CDR3: CASSTGEVETQYF
V: TRBV6-1
length: 13
J: TRBJ2-5

CDR3: CASSWRRPGQGKGGYTF
V: TRBV7-6
length: 17
J: TRBJ1-2

CDR3: CASRSSGAANEKLFF
V: TRBV6-5
length: 15
J: TRBJ1-4

CDR3: CASSVATGEGEKLFF
V: TRBV9
length: 15
J: TRBJ1-4

CDR3: CASRQGTGGNTEVFF
V: TRBV11-1
length: 15
J: TRBJ1-1

CDR3: CASSLASSYNEQFF
V: TRBV2
length: 14
J: TRBJ2-1

CDR3: CASSLQGNTSPLHF
V: TRBV5-6
length: 14
J: TRBJ1-6

CDR3: CASSTDRGTDTQYF
V: TRBV4-2
length: 14
J: TRBJ2-3

CDR3: CASRSGLAGGPVGNEQFF
V: TRBV7-9
length: 18
J: TRBJ2-1

CDR3: CASNRGTRETQYF
V: TRBV6-5
length: 13
J: TRBJ2-5

CDR3: CASSRREGHDNEQFF
V: TRBV5-8
length: 15
J: TRBJ2-1

CDR3: CASSQDFRRGPDTQYF
V: TRBV4-3
length: 16
J: TRBJ2-3

CDR3: CASSSTAKTSTDTQYF
V: TRBV7-2
length: 16
J: TRBJ2-3

CDR3: CASSEAGLRETQYF
V: TRBV2
length: 14
J: TRBJ2-5

CDR3: CASSLSSPVFPQETQYF
V: TRBV27
length: 17
J: TRBJ2-5

CDR3: CASIEAGAYNEQFF
V: TRBV2
length: 14
J: TRBJ2-1

CDR3: CASSQEAGRPVGQYF
V: TRBV4-2
length: 15
J: TRBJ2-5

CDR3: CASSQDQRSPLHF
V: TRBV4-3
length: 13
J: TRBJ1-6

CDR3: CATAGGLNEKLFF
V: TRBV6-5
length: 13
J: TRBJ1-4

CDR3: CASSFLDRGGQQFF
V: TRBV19
length: 14
J: TRBJ2-1

CDR3: CASTPGQGYEQYF
V: TRBV7-2
length: 13
J: TRBJ2-7

CDR3: CASGLAGPSTDTQYF
V: TRBV10-3
length: 15
J: TRBJ2-3

CDR3: CASSLAIRGRHEQFF
V: TRBV5-6
length: 15
J: TRBJ2-1

CDR3: CASNRVNTEAFF
V: TRBV28
length: 12
J: TRBJ1-1

CDR3: CASSIGTGSTGELFF
V: TRBV19
length: 15
J: TRBJ2-2

CDR3: CAWSLGTSGADEQFF
V: TRBV30
length: 15
J: TRBJ2-1

CDR3: CASSLIAGEQETQYF
V: TRBV4-1
length: 15
J: TRBJ2-5

CDR3: CASSSRAGTGYTF
V: TRBV7-9
length: 13
J: TRBJ1-2

CDR3: CASSLTGLEEFF
V: TRBV5-5
length: 12
J: TRBJ2-1

CDR3: CASSLTAPGGTGGTQYF
V: TRBV7-3
length: 17
J: TRBJ2-3